The 7 T cell receptor beta chains below come from one sample, sequenced in a study of T cells in Graves' hyperthyroidism and ophthalmopathy. The CDR3 regions of TCR beta were amplified from RNA transcripts. With the HTBI primer set, the TCR CDR3 went through a first round of RT-PCR. Each CDR3 protein is one row after TCRdb ran MiXCR on the multiplex PCR reads. This table has over 300,000 distinct CDR3 sequences, approximately 13% appearing once. The sample taken for sequencing was blood. Every receptor here comes from a woman aged 60-75 years with Graves' hyperthyroidism.

This clonotype came up many times. J is TRBJ2-3 and V is TRBV12-3 or TRBV12-4, with a tentative D call TRBD1 (6 bases). The CDR3 consists of 15 residues. Trimming pared 4 bases from V and 3 bases from J, leaving 14 bases between. Here the CDR3 DNA reads TGTGCCAGCAGTTCTCCTCCAAGGGGGACAGATACGCAGTATTTT. Translation gives CASSSPPRGTDTQYF.

This clonotype occurred many times. The chain uses TRBV7-9 and TRBJ2-7, with 13 bases matching TRBD2. Per germline, CDR1 SEHNR and CDR2 FQNEAQ (reference sequence). With 5 bases clipped from V and 6 bases from J, the junction kept 10 bases outside the gene matches. The CDR3 covers 16 residues. The CDR3, as DNA: TGTGCCAGCAGCAGACGGACTAGCGGGAGAGAAGGCGAGCAGTACTTC. This encodes CASSRRTSGREGEQYF.

This clonotype was found a few times. The genes are TRBV25-1 and TRBJ2-7, with 8 bases lining up with TRBD2. With 8 bases clipped from V and 4 bases from J, the junction kept 4 bases outside the gene matches. The CDR3 is made up of 12 amino acids. Per the germline V gene, CDR1 is MGHDK and CDR2 is SYGVNS. The CDR3 DNA follows: TGTGCCAGCGGCGGGGGGCTATACGAGCAGTACTTC. Translation: CASGGGLYEQYF.

This clonotype has a handful of counts. The rearrangement joins TRBV2 to TRBJ1-3; D remains unclear. CDR1 and CDR2 from the germline V gene are SNHLY and FYNNEI. V dropped 2 bases and J dropped 7 bases, with 12 bases sitting between them. The CDR3 runs to 14 residues. The CDR3 sequence: CASSERQVQNTIYF. CDR3 nucleotide sequence: TGTGCCAGCAGTGAACGGCAAGTTCAGAACACCATATATTTT.

The chain uses TRBV6-5 and TRBJ2-1, with 14 bases that match TRBD2. V shed 3 bases, J shed 8 bases, and the junction held 6 bases outside the gene matches. This CDR3 is built from 16 residues. Germline V lookup: CDR1 MNHEY, CDR2 SVGAGI. The CDR3 here is CASSYPGTSGSDEQFF. CDR3 DNA sequence: TGTGCCAGCAGTTATCCCGGGACTAGCGGGAGCGATGAGCAGTTCTTC.

There are many counts of this clonotype. V and J are TRBV7-2 and TRBJ2-7, with TRBD2 identical over 7 bases. CDR3 size: 15 residues. The V gene end was trimmed by 1 base and the J gene end by 9 bases; junction bases not matched to a gene: 12. CDR1 and CDR2 (germline): SGHTA, FQGNSA. This CDR3 reads CASSLVGASGGRQYF. CDR3 bases: TGTGCCAGCAGCTTAGTCGGGGCTAGCGGAGGGAGGCAGTACTTC.

This clonotype was recorded many times. V gene TRBV5-1 combines with J gene TRBJ1-2; tentatively, D is TRBD1 (6 bases). The V gene's germline CDR1 is SGHRS and CDR2 YFSETQ. Trimming shortened V by 4 bases and J by 8 bases, and 12 bases separated the two germline ends. This CDR3 is built from 12 residues. The DNA for the CDR3 is TGCGCCAGCAGCCTACAGGGTGCCGGCTACACCTTC. Its protein product is CASSLQGAGYTF.